This TCR beta chain was identified in a study of blood T cell repertoires in COVID-19. This table comes from immunoSEQ multiplex PCR, and its TCRdb copy is limited to in-frame clones, with some not included. The sample lists approximately 240,000 clones, around four fifths occurring once. CDR1 and CDR2 from the germline V gene are MNHEY and SMNVEV (reference sequence). This CDR3 is 16 amino acids long. The ends were cut back, 2 bases at V and 2 bases at J, with 15 bases in the middle. The specimen sequenced was peripheral blood. The chain employs TRBV27 and TRBJ2-5; maybe TRBD2 (5 bases). This receptor was obtained from a middle-aged woman with active or convalescent COVID-19. The CDR3 is CASSLEGRKNQETQYF. The CDR3 DNA reads as TGTGCCAGCAGTTTAGAGGGCAGGAAAAATCAAGAGACCCAGTACTTC.